The clone carrying this T cell receptor (beta chain) occurred a few times. What it binds is unknown. The record originates from a study of cytomegalovirus exposure and HLA in healthy donors. Likely unrecorded immune exposures existed in these nominally healthy donors. The CDR3 sequence is 16 residues long. The V gene's germline CDR1 is SGHTA and CDR2 FQGNSA. Trimming cost V 6 bases and J 5 bases; bases outside gene matches: 8. Study-wide points: Cytomegalovirus association was assigned to some 160 TCR beta chains. Common viral pathogens seemed to be connected with several of the most significant clusters, according to a later analysis. Accounts indicate the classifier identified cytomegalovirus status with strong specificity and sensitivity.

PCR primers comprised 60 Vbeta and 13 Jbeta primers. The data were produced by immunoSEQ multiplex PCR, yet TCRdb's version contains in-frame clones alone and is incomplete. The sample has around 170,000 clones, about four fifths seen once. This receptor was taken from a man aged 35 to 55 in good health and CMV-seronegative. The V and J genes are TRBV7-2 and TRBJ2-1; TRBD2 matches 12 bases. The sequencing input was PBMCs. The CDR3 sequence is CASSRLAGAPNNEQFF. CDR3 bases: TGTGCCAGCAGTCGACTAGCGGGGGCGCCTAACAATGAGCAGTTCTTC.